What follows are 22 T cell receptor beta chains derived from one specimen sequenced in a study of T cell responses to AZD1222 COVID-19 vaccine. Produced via immunoSEQ multiplex PCR; TCRdb's table is partial and in-frame only. The sample holds approximately 140,000 clones; over 75% are singletons and the top ten take less than 3.5%. This specimen was peripheral blood, taken 28 days after the second AZD1222 dose. The receptors here all came from an adult who received the AZD1222 COVID-19 vaccine.

CDR3 in DNA: TGTGCCAGCAGCTCGAGCTCCTACGAGCAGTACTTC. It specifies CASSSSSYEQYF. V gene TRBV7-6 combines with J gene TRBJ2-7; the D is unclear. The CDR3 has 12 residues. Looked up from germline, CDR1 is SGHVS and CDR2 is FNYEAQ. V was pared by 4 bases and J by 0 bases, with 4 bases between.

The CDR3 here is CASSFRDNSGNTIYF. The DNA for the CDR3 is TGTGCCAGCAGCTTCCGGGACAACTCTGGAAACACCATATATTTT. The chain combines TRBV3-1 (or the pseudogene TRBV3-2) with TRBJ1-3; tentatively, D is TRBD1 (6 bases). Germline V gives CDR1 LGHDT, CDR2 YNNKEL (reference sequence). This CDR3 is built from 15 residues. V lost 5 bases, J lost 0 bases, and 11 bases lay in between.

The V gene is TRBV3-1 (or the pseudogene TRBV3-2), the J gene TRBJ2-2; D is unresolved. Germline CDR1 and CDR2: LGHDT and YNNKEL (reference sequence). Trimming took off 0 bases at V and 2 bases at J, with 7 bases between the two ends. The CDR3 has 15 amino acids. CDR3 DNA: TGTGCCAGCAGCCAAGATCAGCGAAACACCGGGGAGCTGTTTTTT. Protein product: CASSQDQRNTGELFF.

V is TRBV27 and J is TRBJ1-1, with D uncertain. This CDR3 contains 12 residues. Trimming left V 5 bases short and J 2 bases short, with 6 bases between. Germline CDR1 is MNHEY and CDR2 is SMNVEV (reference sequence). The CDR3: CASSKINTEAFF. DNA for the CDR3: TGTGCCAGCAGTAAAATAAACACTGAAGCTTTCTTT.

This chain joins TRBV5-4 and TRBJ1-1; 7 bases are a match to TRBD1. This CDR3 has 14 residues. Germline CDR1 is SGHNT and CDR2 is YYREEE (reference sequence). The V gene end was trimmed by 5 bases and the J gene end by 7 bases; junction bases not matched to a gene: 11. CDR3 nucleotides: TGTGCCAGCAGTTTATCGGGACAGACGTTTGAAGCTTTCTTT. Protein sequence: CASSLSGQTFEAFF.

CDR3 amino acids: CACGGSGGADTQYF. DNA of the CDR3: TGTGCCTGTGGTGGGTCAGGGGGAGCAGATACGCAGTATTTT. The chain is built from TRBV30 and TRBJ2-3, with 7 bases fitting TRBD1. The CDR3 is made up of 14 amino acids. V dropped 6 bases and J dropped 4; count of bases not matched to a gene: 10. The V gene's germline CDR1 is GTSNPN and CDR2 SVGIG (reference sequence).

This clone was counted once. The J gene is TRBJ1-2, the V gene TRBV19; 7 bases are a match to TRBD1. V lost 1 base and J lost 5; bases outside the gene matches: 4. The length of the CDR3 is 14 residues. In germline, CDR1 is LNHDA, CDR2 SQIVND (reference sequence). The CDR3 bases are TGTGCCAGTAGTATAGCGGCAGGGGGGTATGGCTACACCTTC. The encoded protein is CASSIAAGGYGYTF.

This chain connects TRBV24-1 to TRBJ1-2; a possible D gene is TRBD1 (5 bases). V was shortened by 4 bases and J by 9 bases, with 11 bases between the two germline ends. CDR1 is KGHDR and CDR2 is SFDVKD in the germline V gene. The CDR3 sequence is 12 residues long. The CDR3 loop reads CATSDPGGSYTF. The CDR3 nucleotides read TGTGCCACCAGTGACCCGGGGGGAAGCTACACCTTC.

The chain has TRBV6-5 and TRBJ1-6, with TRBD1 matching 8 bases. The CDR3 sequence is 16 residues long. From germline, CDR1 is MNHEY and CDR2 SVGAGI. Trimming took 0 bases from V and 10 from J; bases not matched to a gene: 8. CDR3 nucleotide sequence: TGTGCCAGCAGTTACTCGAGGGGGACAGGACAGTCACCCCTCCACTTT. Its translation is CASSYSRGTGQSPLHF.

This sequence joins TRBV10-3 and TRBJ2-7; 12 nucleotides align to TRBD2. The junction had 7 bases not matched to a gene; V was cut back by 3 bases and J by 4 bases. CDR3 length equals 16 residues. Germline V gene sequence: CDR1 ENHRY, CDR2 SYGVKD. For the CDR3, the DNA is TGTGCCATCAGTGATACTAGCGGGAGGACTGGGTACGAGCAGTACTTC. Translated: CAISDTSGRTGYEQYF.

This chain joins TRBV7-2 and TRBJ2-1; 7 bases are shared with TRBD2. V lost 0 bases and J lost 2; bases outside the gene matches: 1. This CDR3 has 15 residues. CDR1 and CDR2 from the germline V gene are SGHTA and FQGNSA. CDR3 bases: TGTGCCAGCAGCTTAGCTAGCGGGCCCTACAATGAGCAGTTCTTC. As protein: CASSLASGPYNEQFF.

The CDR3 loop is CASSARGGYGYTF. CDR3 sequence (DNA): TGTGCCAGCAGTGCGCGGGGGGGCTATGGCTACACCTTC. The J gene is TRBJ1-2, the V gene TRBV25-1, with D possibly TRBD1 on 5 matching bases. V gave up 4 bases and J gave up 4 bases, with 10 bases separating them. CDR3 length equals 13 residues. Looked up from germline, CDR1 is MGHDK and CDR2 is SYGVNS.

This clone showed up just a few times. The genes are TRBV19 and TRBJ2-7; TRBD2 matches at 15 bases. J gave up 0 bases and V 6 bases, and 9 bases lay outside the gene matches. The length of the CDR3 is 18 residues. Germline-derived CDR1 and CDR2 are LNHDA and SQIVND (reference sequence). The CDR3 protein is CASSRGLAGGPHSYEQYF. For the CDR3, the DNA is TGTGCCAGTAGCCGGGGACTAGCGGGAGGACCACACTCCTACGAGCAGTACTTC. The full variable domain, with the rest looked up from reference TRBV19 and TRBJ2-7, is DGGITQSPKYLFRKEGQNVTLSCEQNLNHDAMYWYRQDPGQGLRLIYYSQIVNDFQKGDIAEGYSVSREKKESFPLTVTSAQKNPTAFYLCASSRGLAGGPHSYEQYFGPGTRLTVT.

The chain links TRBV29-1 to TRBJ1-2; unclear D gene. Trimming removed 1 base at V and 6 bases at J, with 12 bases between. The CDR3 loop spans 13 amino acids. Germline V lookup: CDR1 SQVTM, CDR2 ANQGSEA. The CDR3 spells CSVEVVKSHGYTF. CDR3 in DNA: TGCAGCGTTGAAGTGGTTAAAAGCCATGGCTACACCTTC.

The chain is built from TRBV4-1 and TRBJ1-4, with no clear D. From germline, CDR1 is MGHRA and CDR2 YSYEKL. The CDR3 runs to 15 residues. V was pared by 0 bases and J by 0 bases, with 5 bases between. The CDR3 DNA reads TGCGCCAGCAGCCAAGAGATAGCAACTAATGAAAAACTGTTTTTT. The encoded protein is CASSQEIATNEKLFF.

V usage is TRBV25-1 and J usage is TRBJ2-6, with D perhaps TRBD1 (6 bases). V was cut by 5 bases and J by 3 bases, with 14 bases left in between. The CDR3 sequence is 16 residues long. CDR1 and CDR2 (germline): MGHDK, SYGVNS. The chain's CDR3 is CASSFEATGGANVLTF. The CDR3 coding sequence is TGTGCCAGCAGTTTCGAGGCGACAGGTGGGGCCAACGTCCTGACTTTC.

The CDR3 spells CAWSVPTGGRASNEQFF. CDR3 sequence (DNA): TGTGCCTGGAGTGTACCCACGGGCGGGAGGGCCAGCAATGAGCAGTTCTTC. This chain links TRBV30 with TRBJ2-1; 9 positions match TRBD2. The J segment lost 6 bases and the V segment lost 0 bases, leaving 12 bases of the junction unmatched. CDR3 length: 17 residues. Germline V gene lookup returns CDR1 GTSNPN and CDR2 SVGIG (reference sequence).

V usage is TRBV6-2 or TRBV6-3 and J usage is TRBJ2-6, with no clear D. Looked up from germline, CDR1 is MNHEY and CDR2 is SVGEGT. Trimming stripped 4 bases from V and 0 bases from J, with 10 bases between. This CDR3 is built from 16 residues. CDR3 amino acids: CASSSHRRSGANVLTF. As DNA, the CDR3 is TGTGCCAGCAGTTCGCACAGACGCTCTGGGGCCAACGTCCTGACTTTC.

This sequence joins TRBV30 and TRBJ2-7, with 10 bases that match TRBD2. Trimming cost V 1 base and J 4 bases; bases outside gene matches: 4. The CDR3 loop spans 14 amino acids. Germline CDR1 and CDR2: GTSNPN and SVGIG (reference sequence). The CDR3 DNA is TGTGCCTGGAGTGGGACTAGCGGAATATACGAGCAGTACTTC. It translates to CAWSGTSGIYEQYF.

The chain has TRBV19 and TRBJ2-5; TRBD1 matches at 7 bases. Germline-derived CDR1 and CDR2 are LNHDA and SQIVND (reference sequence). V lost 8 bases, J lost 3 bases, and 6 bases stayed unmatched. This CDR3 has 13 amino acids. DNA for the CDR3: TGTGCCAGTGGAGTCGGGACAGAAGAGACCCAGTACTTC. This codes for CASGVGTEETQYF.

J is TRBJ2-3 and V is TRBV5-1; D gene unclear. V lost 0 bases and J 2 bases, leaving 7 bases between the germline ends. Germline V CDR1 and CDR2: SGHRS, YFSETQ. CDR3 length equals 14 residues. The CDR3 bases are TGCGCCAGCAGCTTGGAACGAACCACAGATACGCAGTATTTT. Amino acids: CASSLERTTDTQYF.

The chain has TRBV7-9 and TRBJ1-5; no clear D. CDR3 length equals 13 residues. The V and J ends lost 5 bases and 7 bases respectively, with 12 bases between them. Per the germline V gene, CDR1 is SEHNR and CDR2 is FQNEAQ (reference sequence). The CDR3 coding sequence is TGTGCCAGCAGCCCTACCCCGGGGCAGCCCCAGCATTTT. The encoded protein is CASSPTPGQPQHF.